This TCR beta chain was captured in a study of immune evolution from preneoplasia to lung adenocarcinoma. Study context: HLA loss of heterozygosity: under 7.5% AIS, about 14% MIA, over 30% ADC, none AAH.

The assay was immunoSEQ multiplex PCR, and TCRdb's table has in-frame clones only and misses some. The data contain roughly 8,000 clones, approximately 81% of them singletons. This CDR3 contains 17 residues. With 7 bases clipped from V and 5 bases from J, the junction kept 11 bases outside the gene matches. The germline gives CDR1 LGHNT, CDR2 FRNRAP. A remark on this clone: Its antigen is as yet unknown.

After pathologic assessment, macro-dissection selected premalignant or tumor cells for extraction. Study-level results: Normal lung had highest clonality; later lesions appeared denser, more diverse.

The sequencing input was FFPE invasive lung adenocarcinoma tissue. The receptor comes from a person aged 45 to 60 with lung adenocarcinoma. This chain joins TRBV12-5 and TRBJ2-5; 15 bases agree with TRBD2. For the CDR3, the DNA is TGTGCTAGTGCCACTACCCGGACTAGCGGGAGGGTGGAGACCCAGTACTTC. Amino acids: CASATTRTSGRVETQYF.